This T cell receptor (beta chain) was captured by sequencing in a study of T cell responses to AZD1222 COVID-19 vaccine (dated by TCRdb to the early 2020s). Background on the whole study: AZD1222 recipients given second doses at about 4 weeks or at about 12 weeks were pooled, since spike-specific TCR depth and breadth were not found to differ between the two schedules. TCR sequencing was performed for over 230 trial participants, of whom around 200 were given two doses of AZD1222 and some 25 were given two doses of MenACWY control vaccine. Trial participants were enrolled by age into 18-55, 56-69 and 70-plus year subgroups, with approximately 160, 26 and 62 TCR-sequenced participants respectively. The paper's findings and limits, for the study overall: After two AZD1222 doses, spike-specific TCR breadth and depth were significantly higher than at day 0 and than in MenACWY recipients. Participants were mostly white British, with more females than males. The authors suggested clonal diversity may have been underestimated. Conclusions about previously exposed vaccinees are limited, since just five or six AZD1222 recipients were seropositive for SARS-CoV-2 at baseline. No day 14 peak-response samples were available, so repertoires were characterized only after the peak T cell response. The whole spike protein was spanned by vaccine-associated CD4 TCRs, and dominant responses were seen in regions 160-218 and 743-854. Epitopes outside the regions mutated in the B.1.351 and B.1.1.7 variants were reportedly recognized by nearly half of the unique spike-specific TCRs. The 56-69-year group was small, and its depth increase did not reach significance, likely because of low power.

The sample's time point label, decoded: baseline before first vaccination. Samples from vaccinated people were obtained from the UK trials COV001 and COV002, which included a single-blind randomized controlled phase 2/3 trial of AZD1222 (ChAdOx1 nCoV-19) in healthy adults. For TCRbeta chain sequencing, PBMC samples were collected from trial participants at day 0 and at day 28 after the second dose. As concerns this clone: What antigen it recognizes has not been identified. Qualities for individual bases were not recorded, and no much larger clone is one base off.

The CDR3 regions of human TCRbeta chains were subjected to immunosequencing. In the source study's methods: Repertoire TCRs were matched against a reference library of SARS-CoV-2-specific TCRs generated with the MIRA antigen-specificity platform. Breadth was defined as the fraction of unique TCRs that were SARS-CoV-2-associated. Depth was defined as the fraction of total T cells that were SARS-CoV-2-associated. Using the MIRA data, every spike-specific TCR was mapped to the spike region that the TCR reacted to and assigned to either a CD4 or a CD8 class. Log10-transformed breadth and depth values were compared by one-way ANOVA with Sidak's multiple comparisons tests. The source is immuneACCESS, and TCRdb retained only in-frame sequences with V and J called. Part of the clones is not carried over; for the studies checked, unresolved V genes explain less than half of this, and the remainder is unexplained. V, J and clone size derive from that table, while D and trimming were established from the DNA sequence. The sample table holds approximately 70,000 clones, of which 86% were seen once. The biggest ten clones account for about 2.7% of the sample.

The germline V gene (reference sequence) gives CDR1 as SGHAT and CDR2 as FQDESV. Reading from cysteine to phenylalanine, the CDR3 counts 14 amino acids. Only the CDR3 region is kept as DNA, spanning 42 bases read in frame from base 1. V lost 5 bases and J lost 4 bases, and the count of bases not matched to a germline gene is 7. The sequence is built from TRBV11-1 and TRBJ2-5; TRBD1 matches 7 bases in the middle. Material: peripheral blood, obtained on day 0 of AZD1222 vaccination. The sequence was obtained from an adult in good health. The CDR3 protein is CASSQQTGRETQYF. The bases read TGTGCCAGCAGCCAACAGACAGGGAGAGAGACCCAGTACTTC.